This T cell receptor beta chain was documented in a study of T-cell reconstitution after alpha-beta-depleted transplantation in children. The germline gives CDR1 DFQATT, CDR2 SNEGSKA (reference sequence). CDR3 length equals 16 residues. Trimming cost V 2 bases and J 0 bases, with 14 bases left between them. Molecular barcoding with unique molecular identifiers was used for the TCRbeta library. TCRdb ran MiXCR on the PCR reads and lists one entry per CDR3 protein. This table holds approximately 510,000 distinct CDR3 sequences, approximately 20% found once. Material: PBMCs from the stem cell graft donor, obtained from the stem cell graft. The chain uses TRBV20-1 and TRBJ1-5; no definite D call. The sequence came from a human donor who donated a stem cell graft to a child with acute lymphoblastic leukemia. Here the CDR3 DNA reads TGCAGTGCTAGACAGAGCACGGGGTATAGCAATCAGCCCCAGCATTTT. The encoded protein is CSARQSTGYSNQPQHF.